These 32 T cell receptor beta chains originate from one sample sequenced in a study of Graves' ophthalmopathy and Graves' hyperthyroidism. Transcripts of RNA were the source for amplifying TCR beta CDR3 regions. The library came from an HTBI-primed first-round RT-PCR and a second-round multiplex PCR. MiXCR, applied by TCRdb to the multiplex PCR reads, yields one record per CDR3 protein. The sample lists over 650,000 distinct CDR3 sequences; about 38% were seen once. The sequenced material came from peripheral blood. The receptors were sampled from an adult man with Graves' ophthalmopathy.

The table lists this clonotype with a few counts. The V gene is TRBV5-1, the J gene TRBJ1-2; TRBD1 agrees at 9 bases. The germline CDR1 and CDR2 sequences are SGHRS and YFSETQ. V shed 1 base, J shed 6 bases, and the junction held 10 bases outside the gene matches. CDR3 length: 16 residues. The CDR3 loop reads CASSLNGDRVDDGYTF. CDR3 nucleotide sequence: TGCGCCAGCAGCTTGAATGGGGACAGGGTAGACGATGGCTACACCTTC.

This rearrangement joins TRBV7-2 to TRBJ2-2, with D unresolved. Germline lookup yields CDR1 SGHTA and CDR2 FQGNSA. The CDR3 extends over 14 amino acids. The V and J ends lost 4 bases and 3 bases respectively, with 9 bases between them. CDR3 amino acids: CASSYRLDTGELFF. Written as DNA, the CDR3 is TGTGCCAGCAGCTATCGGTTGGACACCGGGGAGCTGTTTTTT.

The rearrangement joins TRBV19 to TRBJ2-7; maybe TRBD2 (5 bases). The germline V gene encodes CDR1 LNHDA and CDR2 SQIVND (reference sequence). The CDR3 is made up of 15 amino acids. V was pared by 2 bases and J by 2 bases, with 13 bases between. CDR3 in DNA: TGTGCCAGTAGTATATTTAGGGAGCAGACCTACGAGCAGTACTTC. Translation gives CASSIFREQTYEQYF.

This sequence joins TRBV10-3 and TRBJ1-5; D unresolved. V was pared by 0 bases and J by 3 bases, with 12 bases between. Germline V gene data show CDR1 as ENHRY and CDR2 as SYGVKD. CDR3 size: 16 residues. The CDR3 is CAISESTRGSNQPQHF. The CDR3 DNA follows: TGTGCCATCAGTGAGTCGACTCGAGGGTCCAATCAGCCCCAGCATTTT.

This clonotype was seen ten or more times. The genes are TRBV29-1 and TRBJ1-2; D call uncertain. V was cut by 4 bases and J by 3 bases, with 9 bases left in between. The CDR3 is 12 residues long. Germline loops: CDR1 SQVTM, CDR2 ANQGSEA. The CDR3 sequence: CSVGGMDYGYTF. The CDR3 DNA reads as TGCAGCGTTGGAGGGATGGACTATGGCTACACCTTC.

This clonotype was found many times. J is TRBJ1-2 and V is TRBV2, with TRBD1 as a possible D gene (5 bases). V was cut by 10 bases and J by 0 bases, with 15 bases left in between. The CDR3 spans 14 residues. The germline V gene encodes CDR1 SNHLY and CDR2 FYNNEI. This chain's CDR3 is CATSPMDTNYGYTF. For the CDR3, the DNA is TGTGCCACCTCACCGATGGACACTAACTATGGCTACACCTTC.

In this sample, this clonotype turned up many times. The rearrangement links TRBV25-1 to TRBJ1-2; no clear D gene. The V gene's germline CDR1 is MGHDK and CDR2 SYGVNS. The V end was cut by 1 base, the J end by 2 bases, with 8 bases between. The CDR3 is made up of 14 amino acids. CDR3 residues: CASSEWSGNYGYTF. The CDR3 region has the DNA TGTGCCAGCAGTGAATGGAGCGGAAACTATGGCTACACCTTC.

The chain is built from TRBV10-3 and TRBJ1-1, with TRBD1 matching over 8 bases. The trim removed 3 bases at V and 1 base at J, leaving 7 bases unmatched. Germline V gene sequence: CDR1 ENHRY, CDR2 SYGVKD. This CDR3 spans 16 amino acids. CDR3 coding DNA: TGTGCCATCAGTGACTGGACAGGGACAGCGAACACTGAAGCTTTCTTT. The encoded protein is CAISDWTGTANTEAFF.

The chain links TRBV27 to TRBJ1-2, with 7 bases that match TRBD1. Germline trimming cut 4 bases from V and 2 bases from J; bases unmatched to any gene: 10. CDR1 and CDR2 from the germline V gene are MNHEY and SMNVEV (reference sequence). The CDR3 spans 16 residues. CDR3 in amino acids: CASSSYNRGLNYGYTF. The CDR3 DNA is TGTGCCAGCAGTTCGTACAACAGGGGACTGAACTATGGCTACACCTTC.

This clonotype has ten or more counts. The CDR3 region has the DNA TGCGCCAGCAGCTTGGTACTAGAGGGAGAGACCCAGTACTTC. Protein: CASSLVLEGETQYF. This chain uses TRBV5-1 with TRBJ2-5; a possible D gene is TRBD2 (5 bases). This CDR3 has 14 amino acids. CDR1 and CDR2 from the germline V gene are SGHRS and YFSETQ. Trimming cost V 0 bases and J 4 bases, with 10 bases left between them.

The chain uses TRBV19 and TRBJ1-1; perhaps TRBD1 as D (6 bases). Trimming removed 6 bases from V and 7 bases from J, with 21 bases in between. This CDR3 spans 15 amino acids. Germline V gives CDR1 LNHDA, CDR2 SQIVND (reference sequence). In nucleotides, the CDR3 is TGTGCCAGTAGAATACAGGGTTCCCTCCGGCGTGAAGCTTTCTTT. Amino acid sequence: CASRIQGSLRREAFF.

Concerning this clonotype: A much larger clone lies one base from this, so it may be a read error. The rearrangement uses TRBV10-3 and TRBJ2-2; D uncertain. Trimming removed 10 bases from V and 0 bases from J, with 15 bases in between. The length of the CDR3 is 15 residues. CDR1 and CDR2 (germline): ENHRY, SYGVKD. The CDR3 DNA reads as TGTGCCACCCGGACCCTACAGCCGAACACCGGGGAGCTGTTTTTT. Its translation is CATRTLQPNTGELFF.

There are a few counts of this clonotype. This chain links TRBV12-3 or TRBV12-4 with TRBJ2-7, with 8 bases that match TRBD1. The CDR3 consists of 14 residues. The ends lost 6 bases at V and 5 bases at J; junction bases unmatched: 9. The CDR3, as DNA: TGTGCCAGCAGACGACAGGGGAGTAGCGACGAGCAGTACTTC. This translates into CASRRQGSSDEQYF.

Ten or more counts support this clonotype. The CDR3 region is CASSAGTSGIGHDTQYF. CDR3 sequence (DNA): TGTGCCAGCAGTGCCGGGACTAGCGGGATAGGGCATGATACGCAGTATTTT. The chain joins TRBV25-1 to TRBJ2-3; 13 bases line up with TRBD2. This CDR3 comprises 17 residues. V lost 4 bases and J lost 6; bases outside the gene matches: 10. Germline assignment: CDR1 MGHDK and CDR2 SYGVNS.

This clonotype was seen only a few times. This chain uses TRBV7-3 with TRBJ2-7; 8 nucleotides align to TRBD1. The CDR3 has 14 amino acids. Looked up from germline, CDR1 is SGHTA and CDR2 is FQGTGA. Trimming took 1 base from V and 7 from J; bases not matched to a gene: 6. The CDR3 region has the DNA TGTGCCAGCAGCTTAAATGGACAGGGAGGAGAGCAGTACTTC. Its protein product is CASSLNGQGGEQYF. Supplemented by reference TRBV7-3 and TRBJ2-7, the full variable domain reads GAGVSQTPSNKVTEKGKYVELRCDPISGHTALYWYRQSLGQGPEFLIYFQGTGAADDSGLPNDRFFAVRPEGSVSTLKIQRTERGDSAVYLCASSLNGQGGEQYFGPGTRLTVT.

This rearrangement joins TRBV29-1 to TRBJ1-1; D is unclear. Trimming stripped 8 bases from V and 1 base from J, with 11 bases between. Per the germline V gene, CDR1 is SQVTM and CDR2 is ANQGSEA. The CDR3 runs 12 residues. CDR3 in amino acids: CSSLEGNTEAFF. In DNA, the CDR3 is TGCAGCAGCTTAGAAGGGAACACTGAAGCTTTCTTT. The full variable domain, rest sourced from reference TRBV29-1 and TRBJ1-1, is SAVISQKPSRDICQRGTSLTIQCQVDSQVTMMFWYRQQPGQSLTLIATANQGSEATYESGFVIDKFPISRPNLTFSTLTVSNMSPEDSSIYLCSSLEGNTEAFFGQGTRLTVV.

This clonotype has at least ten counts. V is TRBV11-2 and J is TRBJ2-5; 7 bases match TRBD2. CDR1 and CDR2 from the germline V gene are SGHAT and FQNNGV. This CDR3 has 14 residues. Trimming at V came to 1 base and at J to 1 base, leaving 0 bases not matched to a gene. The chain's CDR3 is CASSLGGGQETQYF. DNA of the CDR3: TGTGCCAGCAGCTTAGGGGGGGGCCAAGAGACCCAGTACTTC.

The chain is built from TRBV10-3 and TRBJ2-7; D is possibly TRBD2 (5 bases). The V gene's germline CDR1 is ENHRY and CDR2 SYGVKD. The CDR3 extends over 16 amino acids. Between the trimmed V and J ends, which lost 2 bases and 2 bases, there was a span of 16 bases. CDR3 loop: CAISEERLEEAYEQYF. CDR3 coding DNA: TGTGCCATCAGTGAGGAGAGGCTAGAGGAGGCCTACGAGCAGTACTTC.

The chain is built from TRBV25-1 and TRBJ2-6; D gene uncertain. Germline CDR1 reads MGHDK; CDR2 reads SYGVNS. Trimming took 4 bases from V and 3 from J, leaving 10 bases between them. The CDR3 length is 15 residues. Here the CDR3 DNA reads TGTGCCAGCAGTGGCCGGCTACGTGGGGCCAACGTCCTGACTTTC. This gives the protein CASSGRLRGANVLTF.

This clonotype was counted once. A read error may produce the germline difference seen at one junction end. This rearrangement joins TRBV7-9 to TRBJ2-2; 10 nucleotides match TRBD1. CDR1 is SEHNR and CDR2 is FQNEAQ in the germline V gene (reference sequence). This CDR3 spans 15 amino acids. The CDR3 sequence: CASSLGQGNTRELFF. The CDR3 DNA reads TGTGCCAGCAGTTTGGGACAGGGGAACACCAGGGAGCTGTTTTTT.

This clonotype was detected many times. The rearrangement links TRBV5-1 to TRBJ1-4; no reliable D call. Germline loops: CDR1 SGHRS, CDR2 YFSETQ. V was cut by 0 bases and J by 5 bases, with 11 bases left in between. There are 15 residues in the CDR3. In nucleotides, the CDR3 is TGCGCCAGCAGCTTGGGGTCAGCCCTAAATGAAAAACTGTTTTTT. As protein: CASSLGSALNEKLFF.

This clonotype was observed a few times. The chain has TRBV4-1 and TRBJ1-1; D is uncertain. The V end was cut by 4 bases, the J end by 1 base, with 13 bases between. This CDR3 contains 15 residues. Germline V gene sequence: CDR1 MGHRA, CDR2 YSYEKL. As DNA, the CDR3 is TGCGCCAGCAGCCGCCGCGCAGATTCGAACACTGAAGCTTTCTTT. This codes for CASSRRADSNTEAFF.

The table lists this clonotype with a count of one. The chain couples TRBV5-5 to TRBJ1-2; D gene ambiguous. Trimming left V 0 bases short and J 6 bases short, with 12 bases between. Germline V gene lookup returns CDR1 SGHKS and CDR2 YYEKEE (reference sequence). The CDR3 totals 14 residues. The CDR3 spells CASSLGEILDGYTF. The DNA for the CDR3 is TGTGCCAGCAGCTTGGGGGAAATTTTGGATGGCTACACCTTC.

This clonotype was counted a few times. The chain has TRBV20-1 and TRBJ2-7, with 8 positions matching TRBD2. The V and J ends lost 1 base and 4 bases, in that order; junction bases with no gene match: 9. CDR3 size: 15 residues. Germline V CDR1 and CDR2: DFQATT, SNEGSKA (reference sequence). CDR3 DNA sequence: TGCAGTGCTAGAGCTGGCGGGGGGCCACGGTACGAGCAGTACTTC. Translating gives CSARAGGGPRYEQYF.

The V and J genes are TRBV7-8 and TRBJ2-2, with D unclear. The CDR3 spans 15 residues. Per the germline V gene, CDR1 is SGHVS and CDR2 is FQNEAQ. Trimming removed 2 bases at V and 6 bases at J, with 13 bases between. CDR3 loop: CASSLTQPEAGELFF. In DNA, the CDR3 is TGTGCCAGCAGCTTAACCCAACCCGAGGCCGGGGAGCTGTTTTTT.

The gene calls are TRBV5-1 and TRBJ1-2; 7 nucleotides line up with TRBD1. Germline values: CDR1 SGHRS, CDR2 YFSETQ. CDR3 length: 14 amino acids. V shed 2 bases and J 8 bases; nucleotides not matched to a gene: 9. The CDR3 nucleotides are TGCGCCAGCAGCTTTAACAGGGGACCCTACGGCTACACCTTC. Protein: CASSFNRGPYGYTF.

The chain links TRBV7-2 to TRBJ2-5, with 8 bases lining up with TRBD2. Near its end, the DNA agrees better with TRBJ2-1, so the J call may be wrong. Germline assignment: CDR1 SGHTA and CDR2 FQGNSA. The CDR3 has 15 residues. The CDR3 sequence is CASSLVTSANNEQFF. CDR3 DNA: TGTGCCAGCAGCCTTGTGACTAGCGCCAACAATGAGCAGTTCTTC.

This clonotype was recorded many times. The chain couples TRBV6-6 to TRBJ2-5; the match to TRBD1 covers 10 bases. The CDR3 extends over 14 amino acids. V was pared by 4 bases and J by 2 bases, with 1 base of the junction left unmatched. From germline, CDR1 is MNHNY and CDR2 SVGAGI (reference sequence). CDR3 nucleotide sequence: TGTGCCAGCAGTTGGGGACAGGGGCAAGAGACCCAGTACTTC. Protein product: CASSWGQGQETQYF.

This clonotype came up many times. The V gene is TRBV7-9, the J gene TRBJ2-7; 12 bases agree with TRBD2. V was pared by 8 bases and J by 2 bases, with 13 bases of the junction left unmatched. CDR1 and CDR2 (germline): SEHNR, FQNEAQ (reference sequence). The CDR3 is 17 residues long. The CDR3 spells CASARGGLAGSPYEQYF. CDR3 nucleotides: TGTGCCAGCGCAAGAGGCGGACTAGCGGGAAGTCCCTACGAGCAGTACTTC.

This clonotype appeared many times. The V gene is TRBV7-2, the J gene TRBJ2-7, with TRBD1 matching 7 bases. Per germline, CDR1 SGHTA and CDR2 FQGNSA. CDR3 size: 12 residues. The trim removed 4 bases at V and 4 bases at J, leaving 1 base unmatched. The CDR3 DNA follows: TGTGCCAGCAGCTCCAGGGGGTACGAGCAGTACTTC. Translation: CASSSRGYEQYF.

J is TRBJ2-7 and V is TRBV25-1; 10 positions agree with TRBD2. Germline-derived CDR1 and CDR2 are MGHDK and SYGVNS. CDR3 size: 14 residues. Germline trimming cut 9 bases from V and 7 bases from J; bases unmatched to any gene: 12. The chain's CDR3 is CARRPSGSRNEQYF. DNA for the CDR3: TGTGCCAGGCGGCCTAGCGGGAGTAGGAATGAGCAGTACTTC.

The chain recombines TRBV4-2 with TRBJ1-5, with 7 positions matching TRBD1. Trimming took 3 bases from V and 4 from J; bases not matched to a gene: 6. The CDR3 sequence is 15 residues long. Germline lookup yields CDR1 LGHNA and CDR2 YNFKEQ. The CDR3 DNA reads as TGTGCCAGCAGCCACGAACAGGGGTTGAATCAGCCCCAGCATTTT. Amino acids: CASSHEQGLNQPQHF.